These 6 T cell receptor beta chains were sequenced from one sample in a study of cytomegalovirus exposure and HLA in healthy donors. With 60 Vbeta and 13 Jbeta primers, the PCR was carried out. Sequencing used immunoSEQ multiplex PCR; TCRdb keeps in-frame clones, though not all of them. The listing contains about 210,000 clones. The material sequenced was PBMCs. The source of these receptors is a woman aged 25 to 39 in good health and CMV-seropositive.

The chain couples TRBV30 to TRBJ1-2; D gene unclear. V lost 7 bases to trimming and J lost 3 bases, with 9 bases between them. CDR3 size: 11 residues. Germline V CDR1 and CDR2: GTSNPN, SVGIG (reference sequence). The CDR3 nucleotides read TGTGCCTCCACATTTGACTATGGCTACACCTTC. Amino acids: CASTFDYGYTF.

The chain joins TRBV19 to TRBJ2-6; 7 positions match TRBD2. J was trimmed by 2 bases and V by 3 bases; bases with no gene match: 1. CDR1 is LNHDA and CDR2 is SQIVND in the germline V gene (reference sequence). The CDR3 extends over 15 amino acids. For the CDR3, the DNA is TGTGCCAGTAGTATCGGGGGGACTGGGGCCAACGTCCTGACTTTC. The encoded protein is CASSIGGTGANVLTF.

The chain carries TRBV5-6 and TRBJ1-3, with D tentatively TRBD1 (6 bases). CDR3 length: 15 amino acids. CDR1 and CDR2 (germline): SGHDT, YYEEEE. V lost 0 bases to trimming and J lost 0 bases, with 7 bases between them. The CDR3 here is CASSLVGGSGNTIYF. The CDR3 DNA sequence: TGTGCCAGCAGCTTGGTAGGGGGCTCTGGAAACACCATATATTTT.

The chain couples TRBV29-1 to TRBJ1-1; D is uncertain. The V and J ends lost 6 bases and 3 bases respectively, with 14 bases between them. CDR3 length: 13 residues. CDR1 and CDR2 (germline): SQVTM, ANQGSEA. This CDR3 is CSVLRRADTEAFF. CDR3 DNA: TGCAGCGTGCTAAGGAGGGCGGACACTGAAGCTTTCTTT.

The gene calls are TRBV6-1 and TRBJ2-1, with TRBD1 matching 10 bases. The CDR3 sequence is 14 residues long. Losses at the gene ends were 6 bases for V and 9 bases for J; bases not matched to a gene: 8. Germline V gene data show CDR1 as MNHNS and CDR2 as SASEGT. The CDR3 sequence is CASRRDRGPSEQFF. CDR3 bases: TGTGCCAGCAGGCGGGACAGGGGACCGAGTGAGCAGTTCTTC.

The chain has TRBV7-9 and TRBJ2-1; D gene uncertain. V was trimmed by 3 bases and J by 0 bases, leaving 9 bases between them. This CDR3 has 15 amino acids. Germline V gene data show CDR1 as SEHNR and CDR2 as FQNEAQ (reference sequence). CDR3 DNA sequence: TGTGCCAGCAGCTTGGCTAGTAGCTCCTACAATGAGCAGTTCTTC. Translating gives CASSLASSSYNEQFF. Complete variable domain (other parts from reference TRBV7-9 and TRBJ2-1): DTGVSQNPRHKITKRGQNVTFRCDPISEHNRLYWYRQTLGQGPEFLTYFQNEAQLEKSRLLSDRFSAERPKGSFSTLEIQRTEQGDSAMYLCASSLASSSYNEQFFGPGTRLTVL.